The present TCR beta chain was sequenced within a study of T cell responses to AZD1222 COVID-19 vaccine. Study summary: Some second doses came at about 4 weeks and others at about 12 weeks; these were pooled.

Sequencing used immunoSEQ multiplex PCR; TCRdb keeps in-frame clones, though not all of them. The profile covers 130,000 or so clones, with 70% to 90% appearing a single time and 9.4% taken by the ten largest. V dropped 0 bases and J dropped 0 bases, with 9 bases sitting between them. The CDR3 consists of 15 residues. The germline V gene encodes CDR1 LGHNA and CDR2 YNFKEQ. The sample consisted of peripheral blood, taken on day 0 of AZD1222 vaccination. The sequence was obtained from an adult in good health. This rearrangement joins TRBV4-2 to TRBJ2-7; D unclear. This CDR3 is CASSQEIGPSYEQYF. CDR3 nucleotides: TGTGCCAGCAGCCAAGAGATCGGCCCCTCCTACGAGCAGTACTTC.